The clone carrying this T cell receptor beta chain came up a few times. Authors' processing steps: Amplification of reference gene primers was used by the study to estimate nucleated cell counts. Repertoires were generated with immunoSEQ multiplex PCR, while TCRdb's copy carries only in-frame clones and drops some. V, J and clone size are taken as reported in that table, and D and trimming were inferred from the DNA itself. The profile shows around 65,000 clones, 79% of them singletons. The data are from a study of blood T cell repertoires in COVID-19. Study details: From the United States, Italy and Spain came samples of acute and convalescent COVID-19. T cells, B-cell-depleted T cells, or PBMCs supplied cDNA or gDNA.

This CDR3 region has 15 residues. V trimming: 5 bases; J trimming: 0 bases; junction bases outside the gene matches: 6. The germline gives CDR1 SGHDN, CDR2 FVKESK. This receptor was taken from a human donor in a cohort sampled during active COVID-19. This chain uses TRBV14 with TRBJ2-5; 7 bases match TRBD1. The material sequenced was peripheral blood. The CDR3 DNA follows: TGTGCCAGCAGCTCCAGGGGGTCGTACCAAGAGACCCAGTACTTC. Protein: CASSSRGSYQETQYF.